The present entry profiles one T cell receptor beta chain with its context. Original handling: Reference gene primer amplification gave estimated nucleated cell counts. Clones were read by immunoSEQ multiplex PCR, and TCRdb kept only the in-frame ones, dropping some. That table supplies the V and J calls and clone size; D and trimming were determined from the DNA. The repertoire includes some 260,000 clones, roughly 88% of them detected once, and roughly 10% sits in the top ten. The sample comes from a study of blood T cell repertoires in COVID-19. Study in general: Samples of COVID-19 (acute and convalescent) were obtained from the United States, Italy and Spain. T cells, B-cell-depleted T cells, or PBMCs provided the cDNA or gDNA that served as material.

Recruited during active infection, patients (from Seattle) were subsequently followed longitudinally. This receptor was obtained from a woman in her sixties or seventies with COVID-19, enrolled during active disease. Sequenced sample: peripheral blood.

CDR3 region: CASSYGQASGNTIYF. The CDR3 region has the DNA TGTGCCAGCAGTTATGGGCAGGCCTCTGGAAACACCATATATTTT. The chain combines TRBV6-5 with TRBJ1-3; the D is unclear. The germline V gene has CDR1 MNHEY and CDR2 SVGAGI. V dropped 3 bases and J dropped 0 bases, with 9 bases sitting between them. The CDR3 consists of 15 residues.